The rows below give T cell receptor beta chains drawn from one sample of a study of OX40 agonist ivuxolimab in advanced cancers. The data were produced by immunoSEQ multiplex PCR, yet TCRdb's version contains in-frame clones alone and is incomplete. The table records roughly 35,000 clones, about 90% of them present only once. The sample was CD4+ or CD8+ T cells sorted from blood, taken in a trial of the OX40 agonist ivuxolimab. Every receptor here comes from an adult with an advanced solid tumor such as melanoma, head and neck, liver or kidney cancer. Each CDR3 is given without its conserved first and last residue.

V gene	J gene	CDR3 protein
TRBV9	TRBJ2-3	ASSPRGGRARTDTQY
TRBV9	TRBJ2-7	ASSGRGSSSEQY
TRBV27	TRBJ2-7	ASSLFSRTYEQY
TRBV5-1	TRBJ1-2	ASSLASGSGVGGYT
TRBV5-5	TRBJ2-7	ASSLWDSTYEQY
TRBV7-2	TRBJ2-1	ASSFRWSSYNEQF
TRBV2	TRBJ2-2	AILAANTGELF
TRBV14	TRBJ1-1	ASSRAMNTEAF
TRBV28	TRBJ2-5	ASKQNLGRETQY
TRBV27	TRBJ2-1	ASSWQTGNEQF
TRBV4-3	TRBJ1-2	ASSQEDRAKLNGYT
TRBV27	TRBJ2-7	ASRYMSGSPSEQY
TRBV5-1	TRBJ1-5	ASSLGGDGQPQH
TRBV28	TRBJ2-1	ASSTPGGPNPYNEQF
TRBV27	TRBJ2-7	ASSWTGDHEQY
TRBV9	TRBJ2-1	ASSVLPDREQF
TRBV19	TRBJ2-2	ASSTDTAYTGELF
TRBV2	TRBJ2-6	ATPKGAGANVLT
TRBV9	TRBJ2-1	ASSDSGRGDNEQF
TRBV14	TRBJ2-3	ASSQEPSGRPDTQY
TRBV6-6	-	ASSFGTATYEQY
TRBV5-6	TRBJ2-3	ASSGTGGRDIGQY
TRBV7-9	TRBJ2-1	ASSARDRYYEQF
TRBV5-6	TRBJ1-5	ASSDWVGGHQPQH
TRBV11-2	TRBJ2-1	ASSLEAGGGLAEQF
TRBV7-2	TRBJ2-4	ASSLSSNIQY
TRBV7-9	TRBJ2-3	ASSTGRRTDTQY